The 24 T cell receptor beta chains presented below share a single source sample, sequenced in a study of blood T cell repertoires in COVID-19. Libraries were prepared by immunoSEQ multiplex PCR; TCRdb keeps only in-frame clonotypes and omits some of them. This sample has around 80,000 clones; about nine tenths occur once, and the top ten carry about 9%. The sample taken for sequencing was peripheral blood. The receptors come from a human donor in a cohort sampled during active COVID-19.

The chain uses TRBV5-4 and TRBJ1-2; a weak D match, TRBD1 (5 bases). The V gene's germline CDR1 is SGHNT and CDR2 YYREEE (reference sequence). Trimming cost V 6 bases and J 3 bases, with 18 bases left between them. This CDR3 has 15 residues. CDR3 sequence reads: CASTDGGGSYYGYTF. For the CDR3, the DNA is TGTGCCAGCACCGATGGGGGGGGGTCTTACTATGGCTACACCTTC.

This clone was counted only a few times. The rearrangement joins TRBV5-1 to TRBJ1-4; D is perhaps TRBD1 (5 bases). V shed 0 bases and J shed 5 bases, with 11 bases lying between them. This CDR3 has 15 amino acids. The germline V gene has CDR1 SGHRS and CDR2 YFSETQ. The CDR3 loop reads CASSLDGAENEKLFF. The CDR3 nucleotides read TGCGCCAGCAGCTTGGATGGGGCGGAGAATGAAAAACTGTTTTTT.

For the CDR3, the DNA is TGTGCCAGCAGTACTACAGGGGTGCACACCGGGGAGCTGTTTTTT. Amino acid sequence: CASSTTGVHTGELFF. V usage is TRBV6-5 and J usage is TRBJ2-2; TRBD1 matches at 7 bases. The V and J ends lost 5 bases and 3 bases, in that order; junction bases with no gene match: 6. The V gene's germline CDR1 is MNHEY and CDR2 SVGAGI. The CDR3 contains 15 residues.

The rearrangement uses TRBV7-8 and TRBJ2-2; possible D gene TRBD2, 6 bases. Looked up from germline, CDR1 is SGHVS and CDR2 is FQNEAQ. V was shortened by 5 bases and J by 6 bases, with 13 bases between the two germline ends. The CDR3 has 14 amino acids. The CDR3 protein is CASSRPGRPGELFF. CDR3 nucleotide sequence: TGTGCCAGCAGCAGACCAGGGAGGCCCGGGGAGCTGTTTTTT.

The chain combines TRBV9 with TRBJ2-2; 7 positions match TRBD2. The CDR3 is 15 residues long. V shed 1 base and J 5 bases; nucleotides not matched to a gene: 5. From germline, CDR1 is SGDLS and CDR2 YYNGEE. The CDR3 DNA sequence: TGTGCCAGCAGCGTATTGAGCGGGGAGACCGGGGAGCTGTTTTTT. Protein product: CASSVLSGETGELFF.

The chain links TRBV5-4 to TRBJ2-7; no clear D gene. The CDR3 totals 12 residues. Germline loops: CDR1 SGHNT, CDR2 YYREEE (reference sequence). Trimming took off 3 bases at V and 2 bases at J, with 6 bases between the two ends. The CDR3: CASSSSTYEQYF. CDR3 coding DNA: TGTGCCAGCAGCTCCTCTACCTACGAGCAGTACTTC.

The chain carries TRBV27 and TRBJ1-5; D unresolved. CDR1 is MNHEY, CDR2 SMNVEV, per germline (reference sequence). The CDR3 has 10 amino acids. Trimming removed 6 bases at V and 6 bases at J, with 3 bases between. CDR3 region: CASSGQPQHF. The CDR3 DNA reads as TGTGCCAGCAGCGGTCAGCCCCAGCATTTT.

The chain recombines TRBV29-1 with TRBJ2-1; D gene uncertain. V lost 3 bases and J 4 bases, leaving 7 bases between the germline ends. Per the germline V gene, CDR1 is SQVTM and CDR2 is ANQGSEA. The length of the CDR3 is 12 residues. This CDR3 is CSVESRYNEQFF. The CDR3 nucleotides are TGCAGCGTTGAGAGTCGGTACAATGAGCAGTTCTTC.

The rearrangement joins TRBV6-5 to TRBJ2-2, with D maybe TRBD2 (6 bases). CDR1 and CDR2 from the germline V gene are MNHEY and SVGAGI. The CDR3 sequence is 16 residues long. Trimming cost V 2 bases and J 7 bases, with 17 bases left between them. The CDR3 sequence is CASSYALTSGDGELFF. The DNA for the CDR3 is TGTGCCAGCAGTTACGCCCTGACTAGTGGAGACGGGGAGCTGTTTTTT.

This chain connects TRBV7-2 to TRBJ1-1, with 12 bases that match TRBD1. The CDR3 extends over 15 amino acids. The V gene's germline CDR1 is SGHTA and CDR2 FQGNSA. Trimming at V came to 1 base and at J to 4 bases, leaving 1 base not matched to a gene. CDR3 sequence (DNA): TGTGCCAGCAGCTTAGAGGGACAGGGGGCCACTGAAGCTTTCTTT. This gives the protein CASSLEGQGATEAFF.

In DNA form, the CDR3 reads TGTGCCAGCAGTTTCGCGGACAGGGCCAAGGAGACCCAGTACTTC. Residues: CASSFADRAKETQYF. The chain joins TRBV28 to TRBJ2-5; TRBD1 matches 8 bases. The CDR3 totals 15 residues. The ends lost 3 bases at V and 5 bases at J; junction bases unmatched: 8. The germline CDR1 and CDR2 sequences are MDHEN and SYDVKM.

The V and J genes are TRBV16 and TRBJ2-5; 7 nucleotides match TRBD1. The trim removed 4 bases at V and 5 bases at J, leaving 7 bases unmatched. Germline-derived CDR1 and CDR2 are KGHSY and FQNENV. This CDR3 has 14 residues. The CDR3 protein is CASSRPGQTETQYF. The CDR3 nucleotides are TGTGCCAGCAGCCGACCGGGACAGACGGAGACCCAGTACTTC. The full variable domain, completed using reference TRBV16 and TRBJ2-5, is GEEVAQTPKHLVRGEGQKAKLYCAPIKGHSYVFWYQQVLKNEFKFLISFQNENVFDETGMPKERFSAKCLPNSPCSLEIQATKLEDSAVYFCASSRPGQTETQYFGPGTRLLVL.

The J gene is TRBJ2-1, the V gene TRBV5-5; 10 nucleotides align to TRBD2. With 5 bases clipped from V and 6 bases from J, the junction kept 8 bases outside the gene matches. The germline V gene encodes CDR1 SGHKS and CDR2 YYEKEE (reference sequence). The CDR3 is 15 amino acids. CDR3 region: CASRLRLAGLNEQFF. The CDR3 DNA sequence: TGTGCCAGCAGACTAAGACTAGCGGGCCTCAATGAGCAGTTCTTC.

The chain links TRBV27 to TRBJ2-3; possibly TRBD2 for D (7 bases). The CDR3 contains 14 residues. The germline V gene has CDR1 MNHEY and CDR2 SMNVEV (reference sequence). V shed 3 bases and J shed 6 bases, with 13 bases lying between them. The CDR3 DNA sequence: TGTGCCAGCAGTTTGAAGGGGGGGCGGGATACGCAGTATTTT. This gives the protein CASSLKGGRDTQYF.

The chain combines TRBV19 with TRBJ2-5; 7 bases align to TRBD2. J lost 3 bases, V lost 7 bases, and 5 bases had no gene match. Germline CDR1 LNHDA, CDR2 SQIVND (reference sequence). CDR3 size: 13 residues. The DNA of the CDR3 is TGTGCCAGTACTCCAGCGGGGAAAGAGACCCAGTACTTC. Translated, it gives CASTPAGKETQYF.

The chain recombines TRBV12-3 or TRBV12-4 with TRBJ1-2, with 7 nucleotides matching TRBD1. The CDR3 runs to 11 residues. V lost 7 bases to trimming and J lost 8 bases; unmatched junction nucleotides: 4. CDR3 in amino acids: CASNDRVGYTF. CDR3 in DNA: TGTGCCAGCAACGACAGGGTCGGCTACACCTTC.

This clone was seen only once. The rearrangement links TRBV30 to TRBJ2-1; 8 nucleotides agree with TRBD2. Germline V lookup: CDR1 GTSNPN, CDR2 SVGIG (reference sequence). The CDR3 has 13 residues. V shed 5 bases and J 5 bases; nucleotides not matched to a gene: 5. CDR3 sequence reads: CAWAKAGDNEQFF. The DNA for the CDR3 is TGTGCCTGGGCTAAAGCGGGAGACAATGAGCAGTTCTTC.

Only a few counts were recorded for this clone. The chain employs TRBV14 and TRBJ1-2, with 7 bases matching TRBD1. Germline V gene data show CDR1 as SGHDN and CDR2 as FVKESK. This CDR3 region has 14 residues. V gave up 3 bases and J gave up 4 bases; unmatched junction bases: 5. The CDR3 here is CASSQVTGSYGYTF. CDR3 DNA sequence: TGTGCCAGCAGCCAGGTGACAGGGTCCTATGGCTACACCTTC.

CDR3 sequence: CASSFAARDTQYF. CDR3 nucleotide sequence: TGCGCCAGCAGCTTTGCAGCGAGAGATACGCAGTATTTT. The chain is built from TRBV5-1 and TRBJ2-3; no definite D call. Germline V gene data show CDR1 as SGHRS and CDR2 as YFSETQ. This CDR3 has 13 residues. V was pared by 2 bases and J by 5 bases, with 9 bases between.

The gene calls are TRBV9 and TRBJ1-1, with D possibly TRBD1 on 6 matching bases. From germline, CDR1 is SGDLS and CDR2 YYNGEE. The CDR3 covers 21 residues. V lost 0 bases, J lost 1 base, and 28 bases lay in between. Here the CDR3 DNA reads TGTGCCAGCAGCGTAGGTAATGTAGGGGGTCGGAGATCCTTAGAGAACACTGAAGCTTTCTTT. Protein sequence: CASSVGNVGGRRSLENTEAFF. Based on the CDR3 plus reference TRBV9 and TRBJ1-1, the full variable domain is DSGVTQTPKHLITATGQRVTLRCSPRSGDLSVYWYQQSLDQGLQFLIQYYNGEERAKGNILERFSAQQFPDLHSELNLSSLELGDSALYFCASSVGNVGGRRSLENTEAFFGQGTRLTVV.

The chain links TRBV9 to TRBJ2-5, with D possibly matching TRBD1 (7 bases). Germline V gene sequence: CDR1 SGDLS, CDR2 YYNGEE. Trimming cost V 0 bases and J 5 bases, with 17 bases left between them. CDR3 length: 16 amino acids. In nucleotides, the CDR3 is TGTGCCAGCAGCGTAGAAGGGGGCAGGGGGGTCGAGACCCAGTACTTC. Residues: CASSVEGGRGVETQYF.

The chain joins TRBV7-3 to TRBJ2-1; D is perhaps TRBD2 (6 bases). The ends were cut back, 5 bases at V and 4 bases at J, with 18 bases in the middle. CDR1 and CDR2 (germline): SGHTA, FQGTGA. This CDR3 contains 16 residues. The DNA for the CDR3 is TGTGCCAGCAGCCAATGGCGGGGTGTAGGTTACAATGAGCAGTTCTTC. It specifies CASSQWRGVGYNEQFF.

This clone came up a few times. This sequence joins TRBV2 and TRBJ1-5; TRBD1 might be the D (5 bases). This CDR3 has 13 residues. The V and J ends lost 8 bases and 7 bases respectively, with 15 bases between them. CDR1 and CDR2 from the germline V gene are SNHLY and FYNNEI. The CDR3 reads CASRAGMGQPQHF. The DNA for the CDR3 is TGTGCCAGCCGGGCAGGGATGGGACAGCCCCAGCATTTT.

The chain employs TRBV19 and TRBJ2-7; no definite D call. Trimming cost V 4 bases and J 1 base, with 8 bases left between them. CDR1 LNHDA and CDR2 SQIVND come from the germline V gene (reference sequence). CDR3 length: 13 residues. Written as DNA, the CDR3 is TGTGCCAGTAGTACCAGGCTGTCCTACGAGCAGTACTTC. Translated: CASSTRLSYEQYF.